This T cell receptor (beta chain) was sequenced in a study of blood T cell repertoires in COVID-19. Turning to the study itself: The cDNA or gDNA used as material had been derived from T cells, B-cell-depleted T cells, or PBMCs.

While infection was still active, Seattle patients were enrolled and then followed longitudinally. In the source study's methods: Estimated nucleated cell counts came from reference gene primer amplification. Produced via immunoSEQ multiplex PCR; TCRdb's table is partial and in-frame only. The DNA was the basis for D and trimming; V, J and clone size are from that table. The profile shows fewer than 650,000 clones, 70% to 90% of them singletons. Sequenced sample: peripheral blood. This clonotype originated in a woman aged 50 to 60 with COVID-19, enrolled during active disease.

The CDR3 region has the DNA TGTGCCATCAGTGGAACGGGGGATAAGGTCGATGAGCAGTTCTTC. This codes for CAISGTGDKVDEQFF. This sequence joins TRBV10-3 and TRBJ2-1; D is possibly TRBD2 (6 bases). Trimming pared 4 bases from V and 8 bases from J, leaving 18 bases between. This CDR3 is 15 amino acids long. Germline V gives CDR1 ENHRY, CDR2 SYGVKD.